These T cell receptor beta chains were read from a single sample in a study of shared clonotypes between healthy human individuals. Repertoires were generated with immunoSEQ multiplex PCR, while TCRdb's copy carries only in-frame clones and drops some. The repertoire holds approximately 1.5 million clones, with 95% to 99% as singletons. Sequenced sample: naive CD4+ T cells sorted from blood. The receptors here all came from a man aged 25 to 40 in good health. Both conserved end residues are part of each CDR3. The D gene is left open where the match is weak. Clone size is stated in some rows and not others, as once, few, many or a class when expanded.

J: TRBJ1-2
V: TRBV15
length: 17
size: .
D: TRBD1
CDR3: CATSRDLGPGQHYGYTF
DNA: TGTGCCACCAGCAGAGATTTGGGGCCGGGACAGCACTATGGCTACACCTTC

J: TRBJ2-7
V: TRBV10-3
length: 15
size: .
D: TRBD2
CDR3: CAISDGGLATDEQYF
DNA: TGTGCCATCAGTGACGGGGGACTAGCAACGGACGAGCAGTACTTC

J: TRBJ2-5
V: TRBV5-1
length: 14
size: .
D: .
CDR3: CASSLEGREETQYF
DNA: TGCGCCAGCAGCTTGGAAGGCAGGGAAGAGACCCAGTACTTC

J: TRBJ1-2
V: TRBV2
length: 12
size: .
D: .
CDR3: CASSEQRSMNTF
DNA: TGTGCCAGCAGTGAACAGCGAAGTATGAACACCTTC

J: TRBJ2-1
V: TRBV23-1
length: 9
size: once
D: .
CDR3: CARENEQFF
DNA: TGCGCCAGGGAAAATGAGCAGTTCTTC

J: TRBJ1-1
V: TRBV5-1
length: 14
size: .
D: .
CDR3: CASSPLGLGTEAFF
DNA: TGCGCCAGCAGCCCACTAGGTTTGGGCACTGAAGCTTTCTTT

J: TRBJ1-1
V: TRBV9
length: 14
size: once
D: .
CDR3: CASSVAQGNTEAFF
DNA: TGTGCCAGCAGCGTAGCACAGGGCAACACTGAAGCTTTCTTT

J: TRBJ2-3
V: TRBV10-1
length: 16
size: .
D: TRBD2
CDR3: CASSEPGLAGRDTQYF
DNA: TGCGCCAGCAGCGAACCGGGACTAGCGGGACGAGATACGCAGTATTTT

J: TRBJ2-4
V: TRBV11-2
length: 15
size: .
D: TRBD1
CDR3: CASSQNTGVMNIQYF
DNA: TGTGCCAGCAGCCAAAATACAGGGGTGATGAACATTCAGTACTTC

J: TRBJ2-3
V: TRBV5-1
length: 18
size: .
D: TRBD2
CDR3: CASSPIVIGLAKTDTQYF
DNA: TGCGCCAGCAGCCCTATTGTAATCGGACTAGCGAAGACAGATACGCAGTATTTT

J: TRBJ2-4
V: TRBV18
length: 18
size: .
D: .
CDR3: CASSPKWRKTGLKNIQYF
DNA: TGTGCCAGCTCACCAAAGTGGAGGAAGACAGGACTCAAAAACATTCAGTACTTC

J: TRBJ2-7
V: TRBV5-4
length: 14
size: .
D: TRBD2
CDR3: CASSASGVSYEQYF
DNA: TGTGCCAGCAGCGCCAGCGGGGTCTCCTACGAGCAGTACTTC

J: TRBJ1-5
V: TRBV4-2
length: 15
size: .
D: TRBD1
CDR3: CASSPYQQGAEAQHF
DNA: TGTGCCAGCAGCCCTTATCAACAGGGGGCTGAAGCCCAGCATTTT

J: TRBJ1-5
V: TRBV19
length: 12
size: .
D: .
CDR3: CASNDRRQPQHF
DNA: TGTGCCAGTAACGACAGAAGGCAGCCCCAGCATTTT

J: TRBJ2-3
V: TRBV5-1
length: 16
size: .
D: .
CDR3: CASSRPSVGVTDTQYF
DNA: TGCGCCAGCAGCCGGCCAAGCGTAGGGGTCACAGATACGCAGTATTTT

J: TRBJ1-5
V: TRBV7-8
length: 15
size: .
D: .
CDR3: CASSLHRGSNQPQHF
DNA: TGTGCCAGCAGCCTCCACCGGGGCAGCAATCAGCCCCAGCATTTT

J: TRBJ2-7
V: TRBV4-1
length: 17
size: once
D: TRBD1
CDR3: CASSQDRGTGQYYEQYF
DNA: TGCGCCAGCAGCCAAGATAGGGGGACAGGGCAGTACTACGAGCAGTACTTC

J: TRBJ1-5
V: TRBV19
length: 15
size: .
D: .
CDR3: CASSIPGRVNQPQHF
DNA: TGTGCCAGTAGTATACCCGGGCGCGTTAATCAGCCCCAGCATTTT

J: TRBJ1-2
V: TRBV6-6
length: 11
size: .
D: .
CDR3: CASSYIAGYTF
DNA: TGTGCCAGCAGTTACATCGCTGGCTACACCTTC

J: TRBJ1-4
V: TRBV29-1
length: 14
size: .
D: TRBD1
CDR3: CSVAQGAWEEKLFF
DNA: TGCAGCGTTGCACAGGGGGCATGGGAGGAAAAACTGTTTTTT

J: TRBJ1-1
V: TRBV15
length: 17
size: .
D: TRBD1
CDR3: CATSRGGTGGLNTEAFF
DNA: TGTGCCACCAGCAGAGGCGGGACAGGGGGCTTGAACACTGAAGCTTTCTTT

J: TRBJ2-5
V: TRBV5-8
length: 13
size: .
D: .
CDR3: CASSTTGAETQYF
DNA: TGTGCCAGCAGCACGACAGGAGCAGAGACCCAGTACTTC

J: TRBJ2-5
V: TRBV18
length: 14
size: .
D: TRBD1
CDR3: CASSGQGGEETQYF
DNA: TGTGCCAGCTCAGGACAGGGTGGCGAAGAGACCCAGTACTTC

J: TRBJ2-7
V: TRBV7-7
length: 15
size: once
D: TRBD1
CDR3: CASSLLGQGVEEQYF
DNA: TGTGCTAGCAGCTTACTGGGACAGGGGGTGGAGGAGCAGTACTTC

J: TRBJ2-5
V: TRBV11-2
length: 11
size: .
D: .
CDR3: CASSLGPDLHF
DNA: TGTGCCAGCAGCTTAGGCCCGGACTTACACTTC

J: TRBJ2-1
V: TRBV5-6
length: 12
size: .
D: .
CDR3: CASRTRVNEQFF
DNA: TGTGCCAGCAGAACGCGGGTAAATGAGCAGTTCTTC

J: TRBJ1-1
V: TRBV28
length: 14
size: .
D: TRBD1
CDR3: CASREGQGNTEAFF
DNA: TGTGCCAGCAGGGAGGGACAGGGAAACACTGAAGCTTTCTTT

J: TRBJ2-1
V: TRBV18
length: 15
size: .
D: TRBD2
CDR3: CASSPTSGIGNEQFF
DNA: TGTGCCAGCTCACCCACTAGCGGGATAGGCAATGAGCAGTTCTTC

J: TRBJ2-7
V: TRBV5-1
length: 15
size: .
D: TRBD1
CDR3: CASSLGPGGSDEQYF
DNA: TGCGCCAGCAGCTTGGGTCCAGGGGGCTCGGACGAGCAGTACTTC

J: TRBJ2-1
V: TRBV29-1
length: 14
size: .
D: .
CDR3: CSVGWGDSDDEQFF
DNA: TGCAGCGTTGGGTGGGGGGACTCGGACGATGAGCAGTTCTTC

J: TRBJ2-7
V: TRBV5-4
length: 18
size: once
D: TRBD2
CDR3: CASSSGLAGGFSSYEQYF
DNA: TGTGCCAGCAGCTCTGGACTAGCGGGAGGTTTTTCTTCCTACGAGCAGTACTTC

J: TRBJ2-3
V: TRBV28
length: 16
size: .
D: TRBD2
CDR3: CASSQPRGSGRNTQYF
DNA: TGTGCCAGCAGTCAGCCCCGGGGTAGCGGGAGAAATACGCAGTATTTT

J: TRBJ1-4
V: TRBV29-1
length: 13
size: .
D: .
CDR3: CSIRHLSNEKLFF
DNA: TGCAGCATACGACATCTGTCAAATGAAAAACTGTTTTTT

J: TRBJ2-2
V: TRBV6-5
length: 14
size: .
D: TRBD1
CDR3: CASSNGQGTGELFF
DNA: TGTGCCAGCAGTAACGGACAGGGCACCGGGGAGCTGTTTTTT

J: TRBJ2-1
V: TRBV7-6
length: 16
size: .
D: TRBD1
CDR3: CASSITSGTGYNEQFF
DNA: TGTGCCAGCAGCATCACCTCCGGGACAGGCTACAATGAGCAGTTCTTC

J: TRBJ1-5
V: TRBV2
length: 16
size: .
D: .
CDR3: CASSNHRGMGNQPQHF
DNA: TGTGCCAGCAGCAATCATAGGGGGATGGGCAATCAGCCCCAGCATTTT

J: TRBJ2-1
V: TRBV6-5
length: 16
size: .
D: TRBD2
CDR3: CASSLGRAGGPSEQFF
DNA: TGTGCCAGCAGTTTAGGACGGGCGGGAGGGCCCAGTGAGCAGTTCTTC

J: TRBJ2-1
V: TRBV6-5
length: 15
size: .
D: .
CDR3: CASSYQNIPYNEQFF
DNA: TGTGCCAGCAGTTACCAAAATATTCCCTACAATGAGCAGTTCTTC

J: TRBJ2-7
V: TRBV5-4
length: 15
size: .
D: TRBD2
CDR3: CASSLFASGRGEQYF
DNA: TGTGCCAGCAGCTTGTTTGCTAGCGGGAGGGGAGAGCAGTACTTC

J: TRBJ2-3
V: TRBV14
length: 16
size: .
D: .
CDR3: CASSLRTTRTTDTQYF
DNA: TGTGCCAGCAGCCTCCGGACTACCCGCACCACAGATACGCAGTATTTT

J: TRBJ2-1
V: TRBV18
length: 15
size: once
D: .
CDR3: CASSPLAGVLNEQFF
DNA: TGTGCCAGCTCACCATTGGCTGGGGTCCTCAATGAGCAGTTCTTC

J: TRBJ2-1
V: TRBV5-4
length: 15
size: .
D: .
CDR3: CASSQGSLLDSEQFF
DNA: TGTGCCAGCAGCCAAGGGTCCCTTCTCGACAGCGAGCAGTTCTTC

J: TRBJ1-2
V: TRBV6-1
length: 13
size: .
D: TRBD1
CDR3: CASSESKTGSSTF
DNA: TGTGCCAGCAGTGAATCCAAGACAGGGTCTTCCACCTTC

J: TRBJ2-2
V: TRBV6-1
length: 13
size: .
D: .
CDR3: CASVAVRTGELFF
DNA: TGTGCCAGCGTGGCAGTGCGAACCGGGGAGCTGTTTTTT

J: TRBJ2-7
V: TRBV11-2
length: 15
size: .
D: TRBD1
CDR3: CASSVGDRASYEQYF
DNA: TGTGCCAGCAGCGTCGGGGACAGGGCGTCCTACGAGCAGTACTTC

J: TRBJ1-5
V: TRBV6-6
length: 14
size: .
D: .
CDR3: CASSYDGGNQPQHF
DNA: TGTGCCAGCAGTTACGATGGAGGCAATCAGCCCCAGCATTTT

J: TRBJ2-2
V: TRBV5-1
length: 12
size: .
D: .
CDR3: CASSLPGGELFF
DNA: TGCGCCAGCAGCTTACCGGGCGGGGAGCTGTTTTTT

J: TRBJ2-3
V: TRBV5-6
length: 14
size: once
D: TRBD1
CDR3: CASRGTGEEDTQYF
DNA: TGTGCCAGCAGGGGGACAGGGGAGGAAGATACGCAGTATTTT

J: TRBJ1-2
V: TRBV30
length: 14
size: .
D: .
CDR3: CAWSVRGRGQGYTF
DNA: TGTGCCTGGAGTGTACGGGGTAGGGGTCAAGGCTACACCTTC